Listed below are T cell receptor beta chains from one sample, sequenced in a study of T cells after somatic rescue of genetic block. Here immunoSEQ multiplex PCR was the method, and the copy in TCRdb shows in-frame clones only, minus some. The sample holds 85,000 to 100,000 clones; 90% are singletons and the top ten take around 1.5%. Sequencing was carried out using peripheral blood mononuclear cells (PBMCs). These receptors originate from a woman under 30. CDR3s include the opening cysteine and the closing phenylalanine or tryptophan. A D gene is named only where the DNA matches it firmly. Some rows mark clone size as missing; the rest say once, few, many or name a class of expanded clone.

V gene: TRBV4-3
D gene: .
J gene: TRBJ1-5
clone size: .
CDR3 DNA: TGCGCCAGCAGCCAAGATAGGGACTACCTCGCCCCCCAGCATTTT
CDR3 protein: CASSQDRDYLAPQHF

V gene: TRBV5-6
D gene: .
J gene: TRBJ2-3
clone size: .
CDR3 DNA: TGTGCCAGCAGCTTGGGGGCGCGAAGCACAGATACGCAGTATTTT
CDR3 protein: CASSLGARSTDTQYF

V gene: TRBV19
D gene: .
J gene: TRBJ1-2
clone size: .
CDR3 DNA: TGTGCCAGTGGCCTCCCCTCCTGGCAGGGCTACACCTTC
CDR3 protein: CASGLPSWQGYTF

V gene: TRBV6-1
D gene: .
J gene: TRBJ2-2
clone size: .
CDR3 DNA: TGTGCCAGCACCCTTCGGGGGGGGGAGCTGTTTTTT
CDR3 protein: CASTLRGGELFF

V gene: TRBV18
D gene: .
J gene: TRBJ1-2
clone size: .
CDR3 DNA: TGTGCCAGCTCACCTAGGGACACCTATGGCTACACCTTC
CDR3 protein: CASSPRDTYGYTF

V gene: TRBV4-2
D gene: .
J gene: TRBJ2-5
clone size: .
CDR3 DNA: TGTGCCAGCAGCCAAGATGAAGGAAGGGAGACCCAGTACTTC
CDR3 protein: CASSQDEGRETQYF

V gene: TRBV5-4
D gene: .
J gene: TRBJ2-1
clone size: .
CDR3 DNA: TGTGCCAGCAGCTTTTCAGCCCCAGGGAGTTGGCAGTTCTTC
CDR3 protein: CASSFSAPGSWQFF

V gene: TRBV6-5
D gene: TRBD2
J gene: TRBJ2-1
clone size: .
CDR3 DNA: TGTGCCACGTTAGCGGGGGGTTATGGAAATGAGCAGTTCTTC
CDR3 protein: CATLAGGYGNEQFF

V gene: TRBV5-4
D gene: TRBD1
J gene: TRBJ2-7
clone size: once
CDR3 DNA: TGTGCCAGCAGCTTGCAAGGTACAGGGGTTTTTTACGAGCAGTACTTC
CDR3 protein: CASSLQGTGVFYEQYF

V gene: TRBV4-3
D gene: TRBD1
J gene: TRBJ1-5
clone size: .
CDR3 DNA: TGCGCCAGCAGCCAAGCTGCGAGGGGGCTGACACGCCAGCCCCAGCATTTT
CDR3 protein: CASSQAARGLTRQPQHF

V gene: TRBV7-9
D gene: TRBD1
J gene: TRBJ1-1
clone size: once
CDR3 DNA: TGTGCCAGCAGCCACTCGACAGGGGGCCTGAAGACTGAAGCTTTCTTT
CDR3 protein: CASSHSTGGLKTEAFF

V gene: TRBV5-1
D gene: .
J gene: TRBJ1-2
clone size: once
CDR3 DNA: TGCGCCAGCAGCTTACCCACAACTGTGGCGGGAGGGCCCAAGGGGGCTAACTATGGCTACACCTTC
CDR3 protein: CASSLPTTVAGGPKGANYGYTF

V gene: TRBV11-2
D gene: .
J gene: TRBJ1-4
clone size: .
CDR3 DNA: TGTGCCAGCAGCTTAGAGGAGGCCCCCCTCGGTGAAAAACTGTTTTTT
CDR3 protein: CASSLEEAPLGEKLFF

V gene: TRBV27
D gene: TRBD1
J gene: TRBJ2-1
clone size: .
CDR3 DNA: TGTGCCAGCACCTCAGGGGGTAACGGTTACTCCTACAATGAGCAGTTCTTC
CDR3 protein: CASTSGGNGYSYNEQFF

V gene: TRBV7-9
D gene: .
J gene: TRBJ1-2
clone size: .
CDR3 DNA: TGTGCCAGCAGCCTCAACCAGGCAGACTATGGCTACACCTTC
CDR3 protein: CASSLNQADYGYTF

V gene: TRBV28
D gene: .
J gene: TRBJ2-2
clone size: .
CDR3 DNA: TGTGCCAGCAGCTTGGGGCCCGTGGGGGCGGTCGGGGAGCTGTTTTTT
CDR3 protein: CASSLGPVGAVGELFF

V gene: TRBV19
D gene: TRBD2
J gene: TRBJ2-5
clone size: once
CDR3 DNA: TGTGCCAGTAGTCTAGGGACTAGGAGCCAAGAGACCCAGTACTTC
CDR3 protein: CASSLGTRSQETQYF

V gene: TRBV7-9
D gene: .
J gene: TRBJ2-3
clone size: .
CDR3 DNA: TGTGCCAGCAGTCCCGGATTTGGCCCTACAGATACGCAGTATTTT
CDR3 protein: CASSPGFGPTDTQYF

V gene: TRBV27
D gene: .
J gene: TRBJ1-1
clone size: once
CDR3 DNA: TGTGCCAGCAGCGGGAGCCTGAACACTGAAGCTTTCTTT
CDR3 protein: CASSGSLNTEAFF

V gene: TRBV27
D gene: TRBD2
J gene: TRBJ2-1
clone size: .
CDR3 DNA: TGTGCCAGCAGTCCCGAGCGGGGGGGATACAATGAGCAGTTCTTC
CDR3 protein: CASSPERGGYNEQFF

V gene: TRBV7-3
D gene: .
J gene: TRBJ2-2
clone size: .
CDR3 DNA: TGTGCCAGCAGCCTGGTAGGGGGGAACACCGGGGAGCTGTTTTTT
CDR3 protein: CASSLVGGNTGELFF

V gene: TRBV5-1
D gene: TRBD2
J gene: TRBJ2-1
clone size: .
CDR3 DNA: TGCGCCAGCACCTATTCGACTAGCGGGAGCGGTCTGTATGAGCAGTTCTTC
CDR3 protein: CASTYSTSGSGLYEQFF

V gene: TRBV28
D gene: .
J gene: TRBJ1-1
clone size: .
CDR3 DNA: TGTGCCAGCAGCCAACGGCGGGGCCGTCGGTCCTCTATGAACACTGAAGCTTTCTTT
CDR3 protein: CASSQRRGRRSSMNTEAFF

V gene: TRBV5-1
D gene: .
J gene: TRBJ2-5
clone size: .
CDR3 DNA: TGCGCCAGCAGCTTGGGCGGGCAAGAGACCCAGTACTTC
CDR3 protein: CASSLGGQETQYF

V gene: TRBV6-1
D gene: .
J gene: TRBJ1-4
clone size: .
CDR3 DNA: TGTGCCAGCAGCGAGCCCGAACAACATGGAAAACTGTTTTTT
CDR3 protein: CASSEPEQHGKLFF

V gene: TRBV13
D gene: TRBD2
J gene: TRBJ2-7
clone size: .
CDR3 DNA: TGTGCCAGCAGCTTAGGTTCTAGCGGCTCCTACGAGCAGTACTTC
CDR3 protein: CASSLGSSGSYEQYF

V gene: TRBV29-1
D gene: TRBD1
J gene: TRBJ1-5
clone size: once
CDR3 DNA: TGCAGCGTTGGGACAGGGGCTAATCAGCCCCAGCATTTT
CDR3 protein: CSVGTGANQPQHF

V gene: TRBV4-3
D gene: .
J gene: TRBJ2-1
clone size: few
CDR3 DNA: TGCGCCAGCAGCCAGCGGACTACATACAATGAGCAGTTCTTC
CDR3 protein: CASSQRTTYNEQFF

V gene: TRBV28
D gene: .
J gene: TRBJ1-3
clone size: .
CDR3 DNA: TGTGCCAGCAGCCGCTTAGGTGACACCATATATTTT
CDR3 protein: CASSRLGDTIYF

V gene: TRBV5-1
D gene: .
J gene: TRBJ1-1
clone size: .
CDR3 DNA: TGCGCCAGCAGCTTGAGATCGCCTTCGGGGGCAGTAGCTTTCTTT
CDR3 protein: CASSLRSPSGAVAFF

V gene: TRBV9
D gene: .
J gene: TRBJ1-5
clone size: .
CDR3 DNA: TGTGCCAGCAGTGCCGACGGAGATAGCAATCAGCCCCAGCATTTT
CDR3 protein: CASSADGDSNQPQHF

V gene: TRBV5-1
D gene: TRBD1
J gene: TRBJ2-7
clone size: .
CDR3 DNA: TGCGCCAGCAAAGCCCCGGGACAGTCAACCTACGAGCAGTACTTC
CDR3 protein: CASKAPGQSTYEQYF

V gene: TRBV6-5
D gene: .
J gene: TRBJ1-3
clone size: .
CDR3 DNA: TGTGCCAGCAAGCCGGGACTGAATGGAAACACCATATATTTT
CDR3 protein: CASKPGLNGNTIYF

V gene: TRBV30
D gene: .
J gene: TRBJ2-5
clone size: .
CDR3 DNA: TGTGCCCCCGGACAGCTAGAGACCCAGTACTTC
CDR3 protein: CAPGQLETQYF

V gene: TRBV19
D gene: .
J gene: TRBJ1-1
clone size: few
CDR3 DNA: TGTGCCATCCGGACAAGCCCTATGAACACTGAAGCTTTCTTT
CDR3 protein: CAIRTSPMNTEAFF

V gene: TRBV16
D gene: .
J gene: TRBJ1-5
clone size: .
CDR3 DNA: TGTGCCAGCAGCCAAATGGGACTCTCAGGAGGTCAGCCCCAGCATTTT
CDR3 protein: CASSQMGLSGGQPQHF

V gene: TRBV18
D gene: .
J gene: TRBJ1-2
clone size: .
CDR3 DNA: TGTGCCAGCTCACCGGGGCCGGAGTCATCGGGTGGCTACACCTTC
CDR3 protein: CASSPGPESSGGYTF

V gene: TRBV6-1
D gene: TRBD1
J gene: TRBJ1-2
clone size: .
CDR3 DNA: TGTGCCAGCAGTGAAAGGGGGACAGGGCGGAACTATGGCTACACCTTC
CDR3 protein: CASSERGTGRNYGYTF